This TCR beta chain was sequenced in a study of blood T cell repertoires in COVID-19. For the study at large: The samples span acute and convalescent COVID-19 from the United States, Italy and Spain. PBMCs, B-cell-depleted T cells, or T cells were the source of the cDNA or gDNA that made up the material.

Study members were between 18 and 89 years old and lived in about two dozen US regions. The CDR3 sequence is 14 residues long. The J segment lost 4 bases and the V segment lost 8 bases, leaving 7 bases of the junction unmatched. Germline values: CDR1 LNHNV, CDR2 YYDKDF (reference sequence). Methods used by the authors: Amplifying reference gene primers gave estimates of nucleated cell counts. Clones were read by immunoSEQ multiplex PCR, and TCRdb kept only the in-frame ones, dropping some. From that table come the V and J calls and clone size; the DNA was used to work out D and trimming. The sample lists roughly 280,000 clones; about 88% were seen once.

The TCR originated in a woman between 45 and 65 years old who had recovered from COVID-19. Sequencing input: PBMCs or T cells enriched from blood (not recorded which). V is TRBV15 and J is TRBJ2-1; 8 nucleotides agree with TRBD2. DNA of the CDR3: TGTGCCACCGGACTAACTAGCGGATACAATGAGCAGTTCTTC. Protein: CATGLTSGYNEQFF.